A selection of T cell receptor beta chains follows, all from one sample in a study of T-cell reconstitution after alpha-beta-depleted transplantation in children. TCRdb independently ran MiXCR on the PCR reads; one entry per CDR3 protein. This table has some 120,000 distinct CDR3 sequences, 10% appearing once. The source material was PBMCs, sampled before TCRalphabeta/CD19-depleted stem cell transplant. These receptors all come from a boy aged 2 to 10 with acute lymphoblastic leukemia, due to receive a stem cell transplant. Each CDR3 is given with its conserved first and last residue. The D gene is left open where the match is weak. Expanded clones are given a class, and other clones once, few, many or no size at all.

v_gene	d_gene	abundance	j_gene	CDR3aa	CDR3nt
TRBV7-2	.	few	TRBJ1-2	CASSGSRVYGYTF	TGTGCCAGCAGCGGGAGCAGGGTCTATGGCTACACCTTC
TRBV7-2	.	.	TRBJ2-7	CASSSGGAPSEQYF	TGTGCCAGCAGTTCTGGAGGGGCCCCGTCCGAGCAGTACTTC
TRBV11-2	.	.	TRBJ1-5	CASGSGRSCQPQHF	TGTGCCAGCGGCTCCGGGCGCTCCTGTCAGCCCCAGCATTTT
TRBV13	TRBD1	few	TRBJ2-4	CASSLQTGTGKAKNIQYF	TGTGCCAGCAGCTTACAGACAGGGACAGGCAAGGCCAAAAACATTCAGTACTTC
TRBV5-1	TRBD2	few	TRBJ2-4	CASSLGLAGGKNIQYF	TGCGCCAGCAGCTTGGGACTAGCGGGAGGGAAAAACATTCAGTACTTC
TRBV7-8	.	.	TRBJ2-2	CASSFRPGQNTGELFF	TGTGCCAGCAGCTTCAGACCGGGACAGAACACCGGGGAGCTGTTTTTT
TRBV18	TRBD1	.	TRBJ2-5	CASSTRGPDETQYF	TGTGCCAGCTCAACCAGGGGGCCGGATGAGACCCAGTACTTC
TRBV5-1	.	few	TRBJ1-4	CASSLEGVEKLFF	TGCGCCAGCAGCCTAGAAGGGGTTGAAAAACTGTTTTTT
TRBV30	.	many	TRBJ2-5	CAWSPRETQYF	TGTGCCTGGAGTCCACGGGAGACCCAGTACTTC
TRBV5-1	TRBD1	many	TRBJ1-4	CASSYNRGRSEKLFF	TGCGCCAGCAGCTATAACAGGGGGCGGTCAGAAAAACTGTTTTTT
TRBV12-3/TRBV12-4	TRBD1	few	TRBJ2-7	CASSTAGQGNEQYF	TGTGCCAGCAGCACCGCGGGACAGGGAAACGAGCAGTACTTC
TRBV7-2	TRBD1	few	TRBJ2-7	CASSLRPIPGTAYEQYF	TGTGCCAGCAGCTTAAGGCCAATCCCCGGGACAGCCTACGAGCAGTACTTC
TRBV12-3/TRBV12-4	.	many	TRBJ2-5	CASSNEQRSQETQYF	TGTGCCAGCAGTAACGAACAGAGATCCCAAGAGACCCAGTACTTC
TRBV21-1	.	.	TRBJ2-3	CASSKGGGTPDTQYF	TGTGCCAGCAGCAAAGGGGGTGGCACACCAGATACGCAGTATTTT
TRBV12-3/TRBV12-4	.	many	TRBJ1-5	CASSLAGILRSLQHF	TGTGCCAGCAGTTTAGCGGGGATTTTAAGGAGCCTCCAGCATTTT
TRBV20-1	TRBD1	.	TRBJ1-5	CSARRPQGKGNQPQHF	TGCAGTGCTAGGCGTCCACAGGGGAAGGGCAATCAGCCCCAGCATTTT
TRBV5-4	.	once	TRBJ1-1	CASSLGPDRTGTEAFF	TGTGCCAGCAGCCTTGGGCCCGACAGAACCGGCACTGAAGCTTTCTTT
TRBV19	.	.	TRBJ1-2	CASSIEGAPVWSGYTF	TGTGCCAGTAGTATAGAGGGGGCCCCCGTCTGGAGTGGCTACACCTTC
TRBV28	.	.	TRBJ2-5	CASRGEAGLDETQYF	TGTGCCAGCAGGGGGGAGGCGGGATTGGATGAGACCCAGTACTTC
TRBV20-1	.	few	TRBJ2-7	CSASRAGTYEQYF	TGCAGTGCTAGTCGGGCTGGGACCTACGAGCAGTACTTC
TRBV2	TRBD1	.	TRBJ2-7	CASRNTGAASYEQYF	TGTGCCAGCAGGAATACAGGGGCAGCATCCTACGAGCAGTACTTC
TRBV4-1	.	few	TRBJ2-7	CASSQDSTSRAYEQYF	TGCGCCAGCAGCCAAGATAGCACTAGCAGGGCCTACGAGCAGTACTTC
TRBV7-9	TRBD1	.	TRBJ1-5	CASSRQGNNQPQHF	TGTGCCAGCAGCCGACAGGGCAACAATCAGCCCCAGCATTTT
TRBV18	.	many	TRBJ1-1	CASSPRGGEAFF	TGTGCCAGCTCACCACGGGGGGGTGAAGCTTTCTTT
TRBV28	TRBD1	few	TRBJ1-1	CASSPPADRGCAFF	TGTGCCAGCAGTCCTCCCGCAGACAGGGGGTGTGCTTTCTTT
TRBV20-1	.	many	TRBJ2-4	CSVEGVNAKNIQYF	TGCAGTGTTGAGGGCGTGAATGCCAAAAACATTCAGTACTTC
TRBV7-9	.	few	TRBJ2-5	CASSQGLAPGQETQYF	TGTGCCAGCAGTCAAGGTTTGGCGCCGGGCCAAGAGACCCAGTACTTC
TRBV7-3	.	.	TRBJ2-5	CASSLLGSSQETQYF	TGTGCCAGCAGCTTACTAGGGTCGTCTCAAGAGACCCAGTACTTC
TRBV20-1	TRBD2	few	TRBJ2-7	CSASSDSGAYEQYF	TGCAGTGCTAGCTCGGATAGCGGGGCTTACGAGCAGTACTTC
TRBV7-2	TRBD1	.	TRBJ2-7	CASSPGTGVAYEQYF	TGTGCCAGCAGCCCCGGGACAGGGGTCGCCTACGAGCAGTACTTC
TRBV7-9	.	.	TRBJ1-1	CASSPFNTEAFF	TGTGCCAGCAGCCCCTTCAACACTGAAGCTTTCTTT
TRBV29-1	TRBD1	many	TRBJ1-2	CSVEEDRERNYGYTF	TGCAGCGTTGAGGAGGACAGGGAGCGTAACTATGGCTACACCTTC
TRBV12-3/TRBV12-4	TRBD2	.	TRBJ2-7	CASSGSGSVYEQYF	TGTGCCAGCAGTGGGAGCGGGAGCGTTTACGAGCAGTACTTC
TRBV5-5	.	few	TRBJ2-1	CASSLNLQGGEQFF	TGTGCCAGCAGCCTCAACCTGCAGGGGGGCGAGCAGTTCTTC
TRBV24-1	.	many	TRBJ2-2	CATSGPGSGGELFF	TGTGCCACCAGTGGTCCCGGGTCGGGCGGGGAGCTGTTTTTT
TRBV12-3/TRBV12-4	.	many	TRBJ1-1	CASSAGRSEAFF	TGTGCCAGCAGTGCGGGACGGTCTGAAGCTTTCTTT
TRBV7-9	.	few	TRBJ1-5	CASSPILRRGFNQPQHF	TGTGCCAGCAGCCCTATACTGCGGAGGGGGTTCAATCAGCCCCAGCATTTT
TRBV6-1	.	few	TRBJ1-3	CASSDLTVSGNTIYF	TGTGCCAGCAGCGACCTGACAGTCTCTGGAAACACCATATATTTT
TRBV5-6	TRBD1	.	TRBJ2-3	CASSFGTVADTQYF	TGTGCCAGCAGCTTCGGGACAGTCGCAGATACGCAGTATTTT
TRBV7-9	.	many	TRBJ2-3	CASSLGDGEIHTQYF	TGTGCCAGCAGCTTAGGAGACGGGGAGATCCATACGCAGTATTTT
TRBV20-1	TRBD2	.	TRBJ2-1	CSARGSGARARKNEQFF	TGCAGTGCGCGGGGCAGCGGGGCCAGGGCCAGGAAGAATGAGCAGTTCTTC
TRBV4-1	TRBD1	.	TRBJ2-1	CASSQDILPLGQGADEQFF	TGCGCCAGCAGCCAAGACATTCTACCTCTAGGGCAGGGGGCGGATGAGCAGTTCTTC
TRBV12-3/TRBV12-4	TRBD1	many	TRBJ1-1	CASSQGVNTEAFF	TGTGCCAGCAGTCAGGGGGTAAACACTGAAGCTTTCTTT
TRBV20-1	TRBD2	.	TRBJ2-2	CSAREGSGDAGELFF	TGCAGTGCTAGAGAGGGTAGCGGGGACGCCGGGGAGCTGTTTTTT
TRBV5-1	.	.	TRBJ2-1	CASSLVIGNEQFF	TGCGCCAGCAGCTTGGTAATCGGCAATGAGCAGTTCTTC
TRBV7-9	.	many	TRBJ2-7	CASGDYEQYF	TGTGCCAGTGGGGACTACGAGCAGTACTTC
TRBV12-3/TRBV12-4	TRBD1	many	TRBJ2-7	CASSPDRFHEQYF	TGTGCCAGCAGTCCGGACAGGTTTCACGAGCAGTACTTC
TRBV29-1	.	many	TRBJ2-2	CSVETANTGELFF	TGCAGCGTTGAAACGGCGAACACCGGGGAGCTGTTTTTT
TRBV6-6	.	many	TRBJ1-1	CASSYGGSTEAFF	TGTGCCAGCAGTTACGGAGGGAGCACTGAAGCTTTCTTT
TRBV12-3/TRBV12-4	TRBD1	few	TRBJ1-2	CASSFGTEKKGYTF	TGTGCCAGCAGTTTCGGGACAGAAAAAAAGGGCTACACCTTC
TRBV2	TRBD1	many	TRBJ1-5	CASRDGTGAEQPQHF	TGTGCCAGCAGGGACGGGACAGGGGCCGAACAGCCCCAGCATTTT
TRBV3-1	.	.	TRBJ1-5	CAFRGVGGNQPQHF	TGTGCCTTCAGAGGGGTTGGGGGCAATCAGCCCCAGCATTTT
TRBV2	.	few	TRBJ1-1	CASRRRGATEAFF	TGTGCCAGCAGACGAAGGGGGGCCACTGAAGCTTTCTTT
TRBV5-1	TRBD2	.	TRBJ2-1	CASSLALTSGRSGEQFF	TGCGCCAGCAGCTTGGCCTTGACTAGCGGGAGGTCCGGGGAGCAGTTCTTC
TRBV20-1	TRBD2	.	TRBJ2-1	CSAKAGDFYNEQFF	TGCAGTGCTAAAGCGGGAGACTTCTACAATGAGCAGTTCTTC
TRBV5-4	.	.	TRBJ2-5	CASSFVGLETQYF	TGTGCCAGCAGCTTTGTAGGGTTGGAGACCCAGTACTTC
TRBV2	.	.	TRBJ2-1	CASSVDRQSYNEQFF	TGTGCCAGCAGCGTAGACAGACAGTCCTACAATGAGCAGTTCTTC
TRBV4-2	.	few	TRBJ2-3	CASGPGVVWGGTDTQYF	TGTGCCAGCGGCCCCGGGGTAGTATGGGGTGGAACAGATACGCAGTATTTT
TRBV12-3/TRBV12-4	TRBD1	medium-sized	TRBJ1-2	CASSLNRGYRRAF	TGTGCCAGCAGTTTGAACAGGGGGTACCGTCGGGCCTTC